Included here is one T cell receptor (beta chain) sequence, with context. The source of the sample is a study of shared clonotypes between healthy human individuals. This CDR3 spans 14 amino acids. V was pared by 6 bases and J by 3 bases, with 14 bases between. From germline, CDR1 is MNHNY and CDR2 SVGAGI (reference sequence). Sequencing was performed with immunoSEQ multiplex PCR; in TCRdb, only in-frame clones are kept and a portion is missing. The top ten clones hold 1.5% to 2% of a sample with around 700,000 clones, about 78% of them seen once. The sequence came from a woman aged 25-40 years in good health. Sequenced: memory CD4+ T cells sorted from blood. Subset reported: CD45RA-negative fraction. This rearrangement joins TRBV6-6 to TRBJ1-1, with D tentatively TRBD1 (5 bases). As DNA, the CDR3 is TGTGCCAGCAGCTCCACAGGATACGACACTGAAGCTTTCTTT. Translated, it gives CASSSTGYDTEAFF.